Presented here are 19 T cell receptor beta chains from one specimen sequenced in a study of T cell repertoires in cytomegalovirus infection. Each CDR3 protein is one row after TCRdb ran MiXCR on the reads. The repertoire includes under 600,000 distinct CDR3 sequences, 16% of them detected once, and 20% to 30% sits in the top ten. The sequenced sample was CD8+ T cells from PBMCs. Receptors originate from a human donor in good health (CMV status not recorded). Some clones in this sample may be carry-over from other donors' samples.

This clonotype occurred many times. The V and J genes are TRBV11-2 and TRBJ2-1, with 7 bases identical to TRBD1. V trimming: 9 bases; J trimming: 7 bases; junction bases outside the gene matches: 9. Germline assignment: CDR1 SGHAT and CDR2 FQNNGV. CDR3 length: 13 residues. The CDR3 sequence: CASIRQGPNEQFF. The DNA for the CDR3 is TGTGCCAGTATCAGACAGGGCCCGAATGAGCAGTTCTTC.

A word on this clonotype: Just one base apart from a much larger clone, this may be a read error. The chain joins TRBV6-5 to TRBJ2-3; D is unclear. This CDR3 spans 15 amino acids. Germline V gene lookup returns CDR1 MNHEY and CDR2 SVGAGI. The chain's CDR3 is CARSLHNRAVDTQYF. The CDR3 region has the DNA TGTGCCCGCAGTCTCCATAATCGGGCCGTAGATACGCAGTATTTT.

Many counts were recorded for this clonotype. The rearrangement joins TRBV7-2 to TRBJ2-7; 12 bases are shared with TRBD2. The CDR3 runs 15 residues. CDR1 SGHTA and CDR2 FQGNSA come from the germline V gene. V was pared by 5 bases and J by 8 bases, with 10 bases of the junction left unmatched. CDR3 bases: TGTGCCAGCAGCCGGGCGGCTAGCGGGAGGGCCCAGCAGTACTTC. Amino acids: CASSRAASGRAQQYF. The full variable domain, with the rest looked up from reference TRBV7-2 and TRBJ2-7, is GAGVSQSPSNKVTEKGKDVELRCDPISGHTALYWYRQSLGQGLEFLIYFQGNSAPDKSGLPSDRFSAERTGGSVSTLTIQRTQQEDSAVYLCASSRAASGRAQQYFGPGTRLTVT.

This clonotype was detected only a few times. The J gene is TRBJ1-1, the V gene TRBV6-5; 9 bases align to TRBD1. Germline V gene lookup returns CDR1 MNHEY and CDR2 SVGAGI. The CDR3 runs 15 residues. V lost 6 bases to trimming and J lost 0 bases; unmatched junction nucleotides: 5. CDR3 DNA: TGTGCCAGCAGATTAACAGGGGGCTTGAACACTGAAGCTTTCTTT. It translates to CASRLTGGLNTEAFF.

This clonotype has at least ten counts. The V call is TRBV7-8, the J call TRBJ1-6; D perhaps matches TRBD1 (6 bases). V lost 5 bases and J lost 9, with 17 bases in between. This CDR3 has 15 residues. Germline CDR1 SGHVS, CDR2 FQNEAQ. The CDR3 loop reads CASSLLQGQVSPLHF. CDR3 DNA sequence: TGTGCCAGCAGCCTCCTGCAGGGGCAGGTTTCACCCCTCCACTTT.

This clonotype came up many times. This rearrangement joins TRBV6-1 to TRBJ1-1, with D tentatively TRBD1 (5 bases). CDR3 length: 16 amino acids. Germline-derived CDR1 and CDR2 are MNHNS and SASEGT. Trimming pared 4 bases from V and 1 base from J, leaving 16 bases between. CDR3 sequence reads: CASSARPGRQNTEAFF. In DNA form, the CDR3 reads TGTGCCAGCAGTGCACGACCGGGACGTCAGAACACTGAAGCTTTCTTT.

In this sample, this clonotype turned up a few times. The chain combines TRBV20-1 with TRBJ2-7; D not certain. Germline CDR1 reads DFQATT; CDR2 reads SNEGSKA (reference sequence). V was pared by 0 bases and J by 3 bases, with 6 bases between. CDR3 size: 12 residues. The CDR3 region is CSAREFSYEQYF. CDR3 sequence (DNA): TGCAGTGCTAGAGAATTTAGCTACGAGCAGTACTTC.

The chain couples TRBV6-6 to TRBJ1-1; D gene ambiguous. CDR1 MNHNY and CDR2 SVGAGI come from the germline V gene (reference sequence). The CDR3 extends over 18 amino acids. V was pared by 0 bases and J by 8 bases, with 25 bases between. Written as DNA, the CDR3 is TGTGCCAGCAGTTACTCGAGGCAGGACTTATGGGGTGATGTGGAAGCTTTCTTT. Residues: CASSYSRQDLWGDVEAFF.

This clonotype was seen at least ten times. The chain links TRBV4-2 to TRBJ2-2; no definite D call. The CDR3 consists of 16 residues. Trimming shortened V by 0 bases and J by 3 bases, and 11 bases separated the two germline ends. Looked up from germline, CDR1 is LGHNA and CDR2 is YNFKEQ. The CDR3 loop is CASSQELVVDTGELFF. Written as DNA, the CDR3 is TGTGCCAGCAGCCAAGAATTAGTGGTGGACACCGGGGAGCTGTTTTTT.

Here the CDR3 DNA reads TGTGCCAGCAGTTTGAAGCTTCCGTACGAGCAGTACTTC. This translates into CASSLKLPYEQYF. The V gene is TRBV12-3 or TRBV12-4, the J gene TRBJ2-7; D is unclear. Deletions cut 3 bases from V and 4 bases from J, with 10 bases between. CDR3 length equals 13 residues.

The CDR3 DNA reads as TGTGCCAGCAGCCAAGACCAGGACAGAATTAACACTGAAGCTTTCTTT. It translates to CASSQDQDRINTEAFF. V usage is TRBV4-2 and J usage is TRBJ1-1; a possible D gene is TRBD1 (6 bases). The V gene's germline CDR1 is LGHNA and CDR2 YNFKEQ. Trimming pared 0 bases from V and 2 bases from J, leaving 13 bases between. The length of the CDR3 is 16 residues.

This clonotype was found many times. The chain joins TRBV4-2 to TRBJ2-7, with 10 positions matching TRBD1. From germline, CDR1 is LGHNA and CDR2 YNFKEQ. V shed 0 bases and J 5 bases; nucleotides not matched to a gene: 4. This CDR3 is 15 amino acids long. The CDR3 DNA reads as TGTGCCAGCAGCCAAGATCTAGGGACAGGGGACGAGCAGTACTTC. Translation gives CASSQDLGTGDEQYF.

A few counts support this clonotype. The chain recombines TRBV2 with TRBJ2-3, with TRBD2 matching over 8 bases. The CDR3 loop spans 16 amino acids. The germline gives CDR1 SNHLY, CDR2 FYNNEI. Trimming cost V 1 base and J 2 bases; bases outside gene matches: 5. In DNA, the CDR3 is TGTGCCAGCAGTGAAGTAGCTAGCGGGTACACAGATACGCAGTATTTT. The encoded protein is CASSEVASGYTDTQYF.

This clonotype was observed many times. J is TRBJ2-4 and V is TRBV7-3, with TRBD2 matching 10 bases. Germline V lookup: CDR1 SGHTA, CDR2 FQGTGA. With V trimmed by 1 base and J by 4 bases, 7 bases remained unmatched. The CDR3 is made up of 17 amino acids. The CDR3 loop is CASSLNSGAGGKNIQYF. CDR3 DNA sequence: TGTGCCAGCAGCTTAAATTCGGGAGCGGGGGGGAAAAACATTCAGTACTTC.

This clonotype was seen ten or more times. The chain employs TRBV7-9 and TRBJ2-7; D remains unclear. V was shortened by 1 base and J by 4 bases, with 5 bases between the two germline ends. This CDR3 spans 12 amino acids. Germline-derived CDR1 and CDR2 are SEHNR and FQNEAQ (reference sequence). The CDR3 region has the DNA TGTGCCAGCAGCTTAGGAAGTTACGAGCAGTACTTC. Translated, it gives CASSLGSYEQYF. Full variable domain (remainder filled in from reference TRBV7-9 and TRBJ2-7): DTGVSQNPRHKITKRGQNVTFRCDPISEHNRLYWYRQTLGQGPEFLTYFQNEAQLEKSRLLSDRFSAERPKGSFSTLEIQRTEQGDSAMYLCASSLGSYEQYFGPGTRLTVT.

This clonotype was seen a handful of times. The rearrangement links TRBV27 to TRBJ2-1; D not certain. Germline V gene data show CDR1 as MNHEY and CDR2 as SMNVEV (reference sequence). V was clipped by 2 bases and J by 9 bases, with 11 bases between them. There are 13 residues in the CDR3. The CDR3 reads CASSLLTPGEQFF. CDR3 coding DNA: TGTGCCAGCAGTTTACTCACCCCAGGTGAGCAGTTCTTC.

This clonotype was detected a few times. CDR3 in DNA: TGTGCCAGCAGTGGGGGGGGTGAGGACACTGAAGCTTTCTTT. Amino acids: CASSGGGEDTEAFF. V usage is TRBV28 and J usage is TRBJ1-1; a weak D match, TRBD1 (5 bases). This CDR3 contains 14 residues. Germline V gives CDR1 MDHEN, CDR2 SYDVKM. Trimming removed 5 bases from V and 3 bases from J, with 13 bases in between.

Of note for this clonotype: An end of the junction differs from the germline gene, which may be a read error. The chain carries TRBV7-8 and TRBJ2-2, with a tentative D call TRBD1 (5 bases). Per germline, CDR1 SGHVS and CDR2 FQNEAQ. This CDR3 comprises 17 residues. The DNA for the CDR3 is TGTGCCAGAAGCTTTCTTCCCTTGGGGCCGGACACCGGGGAGCTGTTTTTT. Amino acid sequence: CARSFLPLGPDTGELFF.

This clonotype showed up many times. The V and J genes are TRBV6-5 and TRBJ2-1, with 9 bases aligning to TRBD1. In germline, CDR1 is MNHEY, CDR2 SVGAGI. V shed 0 bases, J shed 0 bases, and the junction held 6 bases outside the gene matches. CDR3 size: 18 residues. The DNA of the CDR3 is TGTGCCAGCAGTTACTCACAGGGGGCCCGGAGCTCCTACAATGAGCAGTTCTTC. Translated, it gives CASSYSQGARSSYNEQFF.